The clone carrying this TCR beta chain was seen a single time. Treatment defined: randomized to nivolumab then ipilimumab (arm A) or the reverse (arm B). DNA-damaging chemotherapy had not been given to any patient beforehand. The data are from a study of sequential checkpoint blockade in melanoma. Study-wide context: After both sequences, patients received maintenance nivolumab.

The repertoire was sequenced with immunoSEQ multiplex PCR; TCRdb's copy has only in-frame clones and lacks some. The table lists about 38,000 clones, nearly 90% of them singletons. The length of the CDR3 is 12 residues. Trimming cost V 6 bases and J 5 bases; bases outside gene matches: 3. Germline CDR1 MDHEN, CDR2 SYDVKM. This clonotype originated in a human donor with melanoma. The chain is built from TRBV28 and TRBJ1-1; the match to TRBD1 covers 7 bases. This material consisted of CD8+ T cells sorted from blood (inferred from file names), taken from a patient given nivolumab and ipilimumab in sequence. CDR3 DNA sequence: TGTGCCAGCAGCCTCAGGGGGACTGAAGCTTTCTTT. Translated, it gives CASSLRGTEAFF.